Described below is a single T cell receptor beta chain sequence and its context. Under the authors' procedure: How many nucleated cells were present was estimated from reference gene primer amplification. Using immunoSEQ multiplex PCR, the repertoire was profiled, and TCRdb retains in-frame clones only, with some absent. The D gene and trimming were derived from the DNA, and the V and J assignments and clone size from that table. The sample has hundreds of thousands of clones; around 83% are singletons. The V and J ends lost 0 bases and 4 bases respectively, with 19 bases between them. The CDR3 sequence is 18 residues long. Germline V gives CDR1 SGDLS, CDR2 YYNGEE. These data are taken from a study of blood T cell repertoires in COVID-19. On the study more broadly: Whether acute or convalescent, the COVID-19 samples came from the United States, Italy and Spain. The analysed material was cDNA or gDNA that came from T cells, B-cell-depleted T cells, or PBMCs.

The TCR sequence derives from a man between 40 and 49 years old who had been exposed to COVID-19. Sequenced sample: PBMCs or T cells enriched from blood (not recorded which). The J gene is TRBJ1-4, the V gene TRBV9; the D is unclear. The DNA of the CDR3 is TGTGCCAGCAGCGTAGGATGGGGAGATGGGCAAGATAATGAAAAACTGTTTTTT. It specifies CASSVGWGDGQDNEKLFF.